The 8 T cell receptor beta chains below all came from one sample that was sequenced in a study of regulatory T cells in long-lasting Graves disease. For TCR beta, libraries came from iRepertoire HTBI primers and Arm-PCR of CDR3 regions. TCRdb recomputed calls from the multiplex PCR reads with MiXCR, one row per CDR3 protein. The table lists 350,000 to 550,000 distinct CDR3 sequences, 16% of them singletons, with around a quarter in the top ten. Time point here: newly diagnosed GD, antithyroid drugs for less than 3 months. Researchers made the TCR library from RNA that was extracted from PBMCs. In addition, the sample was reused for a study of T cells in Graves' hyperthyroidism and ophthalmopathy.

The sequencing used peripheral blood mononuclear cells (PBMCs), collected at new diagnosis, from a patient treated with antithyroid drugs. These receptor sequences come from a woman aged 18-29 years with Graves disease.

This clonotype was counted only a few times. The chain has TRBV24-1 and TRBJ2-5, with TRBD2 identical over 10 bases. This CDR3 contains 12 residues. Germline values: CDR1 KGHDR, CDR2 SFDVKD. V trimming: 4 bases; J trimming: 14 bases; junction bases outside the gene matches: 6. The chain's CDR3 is CATSEGSGRPYF. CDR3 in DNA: TGTGCCACCAGTGAGGGTAGCGGGAGGCCTTACTTC.

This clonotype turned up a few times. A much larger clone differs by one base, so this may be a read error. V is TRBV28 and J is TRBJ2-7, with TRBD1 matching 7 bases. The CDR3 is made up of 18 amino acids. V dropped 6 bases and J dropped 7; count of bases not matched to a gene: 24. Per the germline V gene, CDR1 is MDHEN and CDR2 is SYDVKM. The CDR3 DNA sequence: TGTGCCAGCAGCCCAGCTGGACAGGCCTTCCGAACTAGGAATGAGCAGTACTTC. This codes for CASSPAGQAFRTRNEQYF.

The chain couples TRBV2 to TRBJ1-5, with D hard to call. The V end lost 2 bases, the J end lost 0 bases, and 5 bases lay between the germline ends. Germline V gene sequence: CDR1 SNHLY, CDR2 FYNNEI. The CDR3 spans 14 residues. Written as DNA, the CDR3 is TGTGCCAGCAGTGAATCTCGTAGCAATCAGCCCCAGCATTTT. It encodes CASSESRSNQPQHF.

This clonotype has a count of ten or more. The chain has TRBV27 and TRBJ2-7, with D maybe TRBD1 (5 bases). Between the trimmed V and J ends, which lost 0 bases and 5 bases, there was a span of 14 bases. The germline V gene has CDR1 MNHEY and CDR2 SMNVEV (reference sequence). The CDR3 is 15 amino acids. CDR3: CASSLSWAGYNEQYF. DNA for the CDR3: TGTGCCAGCAGTTTATCGTGGGCAGGGTACAACGAGCAGTACTTC.

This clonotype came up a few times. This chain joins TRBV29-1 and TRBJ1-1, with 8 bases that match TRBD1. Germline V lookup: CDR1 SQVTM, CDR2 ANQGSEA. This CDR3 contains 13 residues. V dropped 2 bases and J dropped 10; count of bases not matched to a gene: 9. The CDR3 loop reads CSVEPHRGEAAFF. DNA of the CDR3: TGCAGCGTTGAACCCCACAGGGGGGAGGCAGCTTTCTTT.

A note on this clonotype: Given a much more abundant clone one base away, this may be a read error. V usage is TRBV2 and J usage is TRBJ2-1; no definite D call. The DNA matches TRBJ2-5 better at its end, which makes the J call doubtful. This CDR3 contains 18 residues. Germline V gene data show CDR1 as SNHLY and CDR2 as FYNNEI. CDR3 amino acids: CASSYSRWRAPLRETQYF. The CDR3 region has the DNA TGTGCCAGCAGTTACTCGAGGTGGCGAGCGCCATTACGAGAGACCCAGTACTTC.

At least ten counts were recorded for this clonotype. The CDR3 DNA is TGTGCCAGCAGCTTTTTGGGGAAAACTGAAGCTTTCTTT. Translated, it gives CASSFLGKTEAFF. The V gene is TRBV7-2, the J gene TRBJ1-1, with D hard to call. CDR1 is SGHTA, CDR2 FQGNSA, per germline. The CDR3 contains 13 residues. The V end was cut by 3 bases, the J end by 5 bases, with 10 bases between.

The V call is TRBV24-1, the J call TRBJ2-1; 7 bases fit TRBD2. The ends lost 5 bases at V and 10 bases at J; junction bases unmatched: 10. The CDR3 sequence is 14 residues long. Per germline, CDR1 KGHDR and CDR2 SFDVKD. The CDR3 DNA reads TGTGCCACCAGTGCGGCGGGAGCCTTGAGCGAGCAGTTCTTC. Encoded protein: CATSAAGALSEQFF.